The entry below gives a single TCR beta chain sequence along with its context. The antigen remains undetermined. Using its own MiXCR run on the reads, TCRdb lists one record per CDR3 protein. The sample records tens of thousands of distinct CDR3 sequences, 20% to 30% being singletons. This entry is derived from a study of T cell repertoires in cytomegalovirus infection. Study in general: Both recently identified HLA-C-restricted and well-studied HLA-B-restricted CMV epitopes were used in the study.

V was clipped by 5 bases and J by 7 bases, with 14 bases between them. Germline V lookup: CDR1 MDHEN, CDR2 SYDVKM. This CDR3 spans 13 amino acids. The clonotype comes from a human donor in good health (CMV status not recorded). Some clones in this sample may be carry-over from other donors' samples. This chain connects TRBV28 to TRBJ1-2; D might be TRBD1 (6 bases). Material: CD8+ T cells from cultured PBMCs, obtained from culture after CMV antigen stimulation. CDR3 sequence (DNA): TGTGCCAGCAGTCCCCCAACGGGGGCTGGCTACACCTTC. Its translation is CASSPPTGAGYTF.